This TCR beta chain was retrieved from a study of CD8 T cells in Susac syndrome (dated by TCRdb to the late 2010s). In terms of the full investigation: Whether CD8+ T cell activation and differentiation in Susac syndrome was antigen driven was tested using repertoire sequencing. What the study reported, not specific to this receptor: The TCR sequencing and HLA analysis was acknowledged to have included a relatively small number of individuals.

The CDR3 contains 14 residues, cysteine and phenylalanine counted. Left in the record is the CDR3 DNA by itself, 42 bases read in frame from the first base. Based on the germline V gene, the CDR1 and CDR2 sequences are KGHSH and LQKENI. Between the V and J ends, shortened by 2 bases and 1 base respectively, the junction contains 8 bases. Of note for this clonotype: What this receptor recognizes is not known. No per-base quality is available; no much larger clone lies one base away.

RNA was extracted using the RNeasy kit, and about 0.5 to 1 ug of the RNA was reverse transcribed with random hexamers. The immunoSEQ multiplex PCR assay, covering 54 Vbeta and 13 Jbeta segments, was used to amplify TCR beta CDR3 regions. PCR amplification bias was corrected by using a synthetic template baseline for primer optimization and computational correction. In the original analysis: Reads were assigned to V, D and J genes according to IMGT and analyzed in immunoSEQ Analyzer, with only productive sequences retained. Clonality was computed as one minus Shannon entropy normalized by log2 of the number of productive unique sequences. For each patient and control, public and private clones were evaluated within the 100 most prevalent clones. Susac-specific clones were defined as absent from healthy and MS cohorts, over a thousand published viral clones and other ImmuneACCESS disease sequences. TCRdb took the public reads, trimmed them with fastp at Q25, ran MiXCR for clone calling and kept in-frame beta chains. Each record represents a unique CDR3 protein, reported with the most common genes and DNA among its rows. These V and J calls originate from TCRdb's pipeline instead of the authors' own analysis. The sample table holds around 99,000 distinct CDR3 sequences, of which around 95% were seen once. 0.075% to 0.1% of the sample goes to the ten largest clones.

Peripheral blood CD8+ and CD4+ T cells from healthy donors, Susac syndrome patients and multiple sclerosis patients were profiled using high-throughput TCR beta sequencing. Healthy donors were included as age- and sex-matched controls. CD8+ TEMRA cells were enriched by FACS, while bulk CD8+ and CD4+ T cells were purified by magnetic negative isolation. Blood was drawn into EDTA tubes, processed within 24 hours, and PBMCs were isolated by density gradient centrifugation. PBMCs destined for TCR sequencing were cryopreserved in liquid nitrogen and later thawed in a 37 °C water bath. Purity of sorted or isolated CD4+, CD8+ and CD8+ TEMRA cells was at least 90%.

Sequencing was carried out using CD4+ T cells from PBMCs. The V and J genes are TRBV18 and TRBJ2-5; D gene: possibly TRBD1, on 6 matching bases. The TCR originated in a human donor in good health. The nucleotide sequence reads TGTGCCAGCTCACCAGGACAGACCCAAGAGACCCAGTACTTC. Translated, this gives CASSPGQTQETQYF.